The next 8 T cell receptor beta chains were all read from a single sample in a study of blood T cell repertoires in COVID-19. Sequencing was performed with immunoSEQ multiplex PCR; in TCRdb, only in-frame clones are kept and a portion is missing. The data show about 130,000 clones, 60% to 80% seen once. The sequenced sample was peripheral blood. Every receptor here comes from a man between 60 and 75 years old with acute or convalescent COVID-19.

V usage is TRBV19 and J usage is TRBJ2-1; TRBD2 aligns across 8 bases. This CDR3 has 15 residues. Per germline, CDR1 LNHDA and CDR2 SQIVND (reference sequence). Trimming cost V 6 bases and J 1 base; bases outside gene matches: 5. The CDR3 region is CASSKAGASYNEQFF. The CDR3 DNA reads TGTGCCAGTAGCAAAGCGGGGGCTTCCTACAATGAGCAGTTCTTC.

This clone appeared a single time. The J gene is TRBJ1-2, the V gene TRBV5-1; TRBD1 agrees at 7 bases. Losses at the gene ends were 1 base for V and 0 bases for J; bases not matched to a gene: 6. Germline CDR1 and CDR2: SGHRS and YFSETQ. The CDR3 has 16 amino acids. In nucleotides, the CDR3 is TGCGCCAGCAGCTTGACAGGGGTCAGCTCTAACTATGGCTACACCTTC. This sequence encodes CASSLTGVSSNYGYTF.

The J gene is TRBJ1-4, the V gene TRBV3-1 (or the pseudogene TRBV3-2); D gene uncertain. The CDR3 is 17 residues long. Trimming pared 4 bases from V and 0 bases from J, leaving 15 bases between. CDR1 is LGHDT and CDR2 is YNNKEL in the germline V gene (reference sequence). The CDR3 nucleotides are TGTGCCAGCAGCCCCAACCGCGGAGCTGCAACTAATGAAAAACTGTTTTTT. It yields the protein CASSPNRGAATNEKLFF.

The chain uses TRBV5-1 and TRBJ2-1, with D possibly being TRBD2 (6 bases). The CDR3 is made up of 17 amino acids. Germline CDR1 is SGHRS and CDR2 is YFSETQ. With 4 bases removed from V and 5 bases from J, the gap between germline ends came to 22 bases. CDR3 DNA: TGCGCCAGCAGCCGACAGCTAACTAGCCCGATTGACAATGAGCAGTTCTTC. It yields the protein CASSRQLTSPIDNEQFF.

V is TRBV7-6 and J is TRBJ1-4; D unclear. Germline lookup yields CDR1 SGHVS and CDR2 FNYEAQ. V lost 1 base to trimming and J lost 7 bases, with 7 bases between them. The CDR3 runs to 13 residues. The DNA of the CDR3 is TGTGCCAGCAGCTTAGATCTTCGTGAAAAACTGTTTTTT. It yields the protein CASSLDLREKLFF.

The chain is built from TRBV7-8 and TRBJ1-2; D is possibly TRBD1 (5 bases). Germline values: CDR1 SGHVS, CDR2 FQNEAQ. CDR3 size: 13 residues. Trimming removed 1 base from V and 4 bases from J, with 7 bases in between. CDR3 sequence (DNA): TGTGCCAGCAGCTTAGGAGACAGCTATGGCTACACCTTC. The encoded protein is CASSLGDSYGYTF.

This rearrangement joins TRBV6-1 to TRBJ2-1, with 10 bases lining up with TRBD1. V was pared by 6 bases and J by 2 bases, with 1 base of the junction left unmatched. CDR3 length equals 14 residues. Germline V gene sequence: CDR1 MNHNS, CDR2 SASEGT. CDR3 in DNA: TGTGCCAGCAGAGGACAGGGGGCCTACAATGAGCAGTTCTTC. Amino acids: CASRGQGAYNEQFF.

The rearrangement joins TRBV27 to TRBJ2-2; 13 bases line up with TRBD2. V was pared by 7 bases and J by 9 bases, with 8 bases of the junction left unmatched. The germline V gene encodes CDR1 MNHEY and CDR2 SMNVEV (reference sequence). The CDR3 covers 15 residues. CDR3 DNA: TGTGCCAGCAATTCCGGGACTAGCGGGATCTGGGAGCTGTTTTTT. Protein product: CASNSGTSGIWELFF.